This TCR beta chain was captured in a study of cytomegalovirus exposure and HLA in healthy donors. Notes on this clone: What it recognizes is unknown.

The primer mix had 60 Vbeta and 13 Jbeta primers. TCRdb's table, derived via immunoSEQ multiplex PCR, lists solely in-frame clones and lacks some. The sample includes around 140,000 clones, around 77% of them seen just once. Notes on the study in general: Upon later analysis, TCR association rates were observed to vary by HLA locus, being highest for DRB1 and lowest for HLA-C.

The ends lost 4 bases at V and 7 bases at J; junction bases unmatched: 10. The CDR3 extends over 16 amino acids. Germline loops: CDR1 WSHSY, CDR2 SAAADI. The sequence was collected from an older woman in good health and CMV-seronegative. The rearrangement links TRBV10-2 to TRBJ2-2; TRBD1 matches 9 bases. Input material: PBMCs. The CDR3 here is CASSVDVGQGIGELFF. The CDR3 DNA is TGCGCCAGCAGTGTGGATGTCGGACAGGGGATCGGGGAGCTGTTTTTT.